These 5 T cell receptor beta chains share one sample of origin, sequenced in a study of T cells after yellow fever vaccination. Each CDR3 protein gets one entry after TCRdb re-called the 5' RACE reads with MiXCR. The sample has 300,000 to 400,000 distinct CDR3 sequences, about 12% seen once; the top ten hold about 3%. The sample in question was CD4+ T cells sorted from PBMCs, obtained 15 days after the yellow fever booster vaccination. These receptors all stem from a man between 18 and 35 years old who received the YFV17D yellow fever vaccine.

The rearrangement uses TRBV6-6 and TRBJ1-5, with D perhaps TRBD1 (5 bases). The CDR3 runs 13 residues. Looked up from germline, CDR1 is MNHNY and CDR2 is SVGAGI (reference sequence). The V and J ends lost 7 bases and 4 bases respectively, with 11 bases between them. In DNA, the CDR3 is TGTGCCAGCACGGAGGGGTTAAATCAGCCCCAGCATTTT. Translating gives CASTEGLNQPQHF.

J is TRBJ2-7 and V is TRBV6-2 or TRBV6-3, with D possibly being TRBD1 or TRBD2 (5 bases each). Germline CDR1 reads MNHEY; CDR2 reads SVGEGT. CDR3 size: 17 residues. V was trimmed by 0 bases and J by 0 bases, leaving 15 bases between them. The CDR3 reads CASSYSTGTQSSYEQYF. Here the CDR3 DNA reads TGTGCCAGCAGTTACTCGACGGGGACGCAAAGCTCCTACGAGCAGTACTTC.

This chain joins TRBV5-1 and TRBJ2-5, with 7 positions matching TRBD2. CDR1 is SGHRS and CDR2 is YFSETQ in the germline V gene. Trimming cost V 4 bases and J 5 bases; bases outside gene matches: 8. This CDR3 has 14 amino acids. The chain's CDR3 is CASSREGIPETQYF. The CDR3 coding sequence is TGCGCCAGCAGCAGGGAGGGGATTCCCGAGACCCAGTACTTC.

V and J are TRBV7-2 and TRBJ1-2; 8 nucleotides line up with TRBD1. This CDR3 comprises 15 residues. Germline values: CDR1 SGHTA, CDR2 FQGNSA. The junction had 7 bases not matched to a gene; V was cut back by 5 bases and J by 2 bases. CDR3 coding DNA: TGTGCCAGCAGCCCCAGGGACAGGCAGAACTATGGCTACACCTTC. Translating it yields CASSPRDRQNYGYTF.

The V call is TRBV6-2 or TRBV6-3, the J call TRBJ2-7, with D unclear. Trimming pared 2 bases from V and 2 bases from J, leaving 16 bases between. CDR3 length: 16 residues. Looked up from germline, CDR1 is MNHEY and CDR2 is SVGEGT. The DNA for the CDR3 is TGTGCCAGCAGTTACCCCCTTGGCAGGCGAACCTACGAGCAGTACTTC. Translated, it gives CASSYPLGRRTYEQYF.